This T cell receptor (beta chain) was captured in a study of T cell changes during pregnancy in multiple sclerosis. Profiled with immunoSEQ multiplex PCR; TCRdb holds only in-frame clones, not every one. The sample lists 50,000 to 60,000 clones; around nine tenths were seen once. CDR1 is GTSNPN, CDR2 SVGIG, per germline (reference sequence). The CDR3 covers 20 residues. J gave up 2 bases and V 1 base, and 21 bases lay outside the gene matches. This receptor was obtained from a female donor with multiple sclerosis, enrolled in a pregnancy study. This sequence joins TRBV30 and TRBJ2-3; 7 nucleotides line up with TRBD2. Specimen: CD4+ T cells from peripheral blood mononuclear cells, collected in the third trimester of pregnancy. The CDR3 DNA sequence: TGTGCCTGGAGTGCATTTCTCCAGACGGGGCCTAGCGGACTCACAGATACGCAGTATTTT. This translates into CAWSAFLQTGPSGLTDTQYF.